These 26 T cell receptor beta chains were sequenced from one sample in a study of CD8 T cells in Susac syndrome (dated by TCRdb to about 2019). Libraries came from the immunoSEQ multiplex PCR assay. RNA was extracted with the RNeasy kit and 0.5 to 1 ug was reverse transcribed using random hexamers. TCRdb reanalyzed the raw reads on its own, using fastp at Q25 for trimming and MiXCR for clone calling, and kept in-frame beta chains. Merged by CDR3 protein, the rows form single entries marked with the most common genes and DNA. For this sample there are just over 300,000 distinct CDR3 sequences; about 91% appear just once. The leading ten clones occupy 0.065% of the sample. The material sequenced was CD4+ T cells from PBMCs. These receptors came from a human donor with multiple sclerosis.

The V call is TRBV7-2, the J call TRBJ2-5; 7 nucleotides agree with TRBD2. The CDR3 runs 14 residues. The V and J ends lost 4 bases and 5 bases, in that order; junction bases with no gene match: 7. The V gene's germline CDR1 is SGHTA and CDR2 FQGNSA. Written as DNA, the CDR3 is TGTGCCAGCAGCTCCCGACTAGCTGCGGAGACCCAGTACTTC. Amino acid sequence: CASSSRLAAETQYF.

With regard to this clonotype: At one boundary the junction diverges from the germline segment, which might be a read error. CDR3 sequence: CASSLGGLAGVQDF. For the CDR3, the DNA is TGTGCCAGCAGCTTAGGAGGGCTAGCGGGAGTGCAAGACTTC. The rearrangement uses TRBV11-2 and TRBJ2-5, with 10 bases fitting TRBD2. The germline gives CDR1 SGHAT, CDR2 FQNNGV. CDR3 length: 14 amino acids. The full variable domain, its missing parts supplied by reference TRBV11-2 and TRBJ2-5, is EAGVAQSPRYKIIEKRQSVAFWCNPISGHATLYWYQQILGQGPKLLIQFQNNGVVDDSQLPKDRFSAERLKGVDSTLKIQPAKLEDSAVYLCASSLGGLAGVQDFGPGTRLLVL.

The gene calls are TRBV24-1 and TRBJ2-1; 9 positions match TRBD2. Trimming at V came to 3 bases and at J to 6 bases, leaving 14 bases not matched to a gene. The CDR3 has 18 amino acids. Germline assignment: CDR1 KGHDR and CDR2 SFDVKD. The CDR3 bases are TGTGCCACCAGTGATCCCCAGGGGCGGGGGGGCGGTAGCAATGAGCAGTTCTTC. It codes for CATSDPQGRGGGSNEQFF.

The CDR3 loop reads CAWSVGANYGYTF. CDR3 nucleotides: TGTGCCTGGAGTGTAGGGGCTAACTATGGCTACACCTTC. J is TRBJ1-2 and V is TRBV30, with D perhaps TRBD1 (5 bases). Germline-derived CDR1 and CDR2 are GTSNPN and SVGIG (reference sequence). The germline V and J ends were trimmed by 0 bases and 0 bases, with 5 bases remaining between them. CDR3 length: 13 residues.

The chain couples TRBV5-4 to TRBJ1-6, with D perhaps matching TRBD1 (6 bases). CDR1 SGHNT and CDR2 YYREEE come from the germline V gene (reference sequence). This CDR3 spans 19 amino acids. V gave up 0 bases and J gave up 8 bases, with 24 bases separating them. The CDR3 DNA reads as TGTGCCAGCAGCTTGGCCTTCGGTGCCCCTGGGACAACGGATTCACCCCTCCACTTT. Amino acids: CASSLAFGAPGTTDSPLHF.

J is TRBJ2-2 and V is TRBV4-3; D not resolved. The CDR3 contains 15 residues. CDR1 is LGHNA and CDR2 is YSLEER in the germline V gene. The V end was cut by 1 base, the J end by 5 bases, with 11 bases between. The CDR3 spells CASSQARSRTGELFF. CDR3 bases: TGCGCCAGCAGCCAAGCAAGGAGTCGGACCGGGGAGCTGTTTTTT.

This clonotype was recorded once. The chain couples TRBV14 to TRBJ2-5; unclear D gene. Germline CDR1 SGHDN, CDR2 FVKESK. This CDR3 contains 13 residues. V lost 0 bases and J 6 bases, leaving 8 bases between the germline ends. The CDR3 bases are TGTGCCAGCAGCCAAGATAACCCCAAGACCCAGTACTTC. This gives the protein CASSQDNPKTQYF.

V is TRBV7-9 and J is TRBJ1-2; D gene ambiguous. Germline CDR1 is SEHNR and CDR2 is FQNEAQ (reference sequence). The CDR3 spans 13 residues. Trimming removed 4 bases from V and 2 bases from J, with 8 bases in between. DNA for the CDR3: TGTGCCAGCAGCTCGGACGGGAACTATGGCTACACCTTC. Residues: CASSSDGNYGYTF.

The chain joins TRBV11-2 to TRBJ2-7; D unresolved. In germline, CDR1 is SGHAT, CDR2 FQNNGV. Trimming shortened V by 8 bases and J by 0 bases, and 8 bases separated the two germline ends. This CDR3 is 12 amino acids long. The CDR3: CASGSSSYEQYF. CDR3 DNA: TGTGCCAGCGGGTCCAGCTCCTACGAGCAGTACTTC.

V gene TRBV7-9 combines with J gene TRBJ1-1; D perhaps matches TRBD1 (5 bases). The CDR3 has 15 amino acids. V was pared by 1 base and J by 1 base, with 10 bases between. In germline, CDR1 is SEHNR, CDR2 FQNEAQ (reference sequence). The DNA for the CDR3 is TGTGCCAGCAGCTTAGACAGGATTAGGAACACTGAAGCTTTCTTT. Amino acids: CASSLDRIRNTEAFF.

The chain recombines TRBV6-6 with TRBJ1-1; tentatively, D is TRBD1 (5 bases). V was trimmed by 4 bases and J by 10 bases, leaving 19 bases between them. CDR1 and CDR2 from the germline V gene are MNHNY and SVGAGI (reference sequence). This CDR3 region has 14 residues. CDR3 sequence: CASSFRQTIPSAFF. The CDR3 DNA is TGTGCCAGCAGTTTTCGACAGACCATACCGTCAGCTTTCTTT.

Only one count was recorded for this clonotype. The chain has TRBV19 and TRBJ1-5; D ambiguous. Germline values: CDR1 LNHDA, CDR2 SQIVND (reference sequence). V dropped 3 bases and J dropped 6 bases, with 9 bases sitting between them. The CDR3 consists of 13 residues. The CDR3 loop is CASSIQDVQPQHF. CDR3 coding DNA: TGTGCCAGTAGTATCCAAGATGTTCAGCCCCAGCATTTT.

This rearrangement joins TRBV7-9 to TRBJ1-1; D uncertain. In germline, CDR1 is SEHNR, CDR2 FQNEAQ (reference sequence). The CDR3 loop spans 15 amino acids. The germline V and J ends were trimmed by 7 bases and 0 bases, with 15 bases remaining between them. CDR3 sequence reads: CASIAGPAMNTEAFF. The CDR3 coding sequence is TGTGCCAGCATTGCAGGTCCGGCGATGAACACTGAAGCTTTCTTT.

The rearrangement uses TRBV7-2 and TRBJ2-7; TRBD2 might be the D (6 bases). V lost 3 bases, J lost 1 base, and 16 bases lay in between. The CDR3 loop spans 16 amino acids. Looked up from germline, CDR1 is SGHTA and CDR2 is FQGNSA. The CDR3 DNA reads TGTGCCAGCAGCTTCACGCCGGGACTCCTTTCCTACGAGCAGTACTTC. Translating gives CASSFTPGLLSYEQYF.

The J gene is TRBJ1-1, the V gene TRBV5-1, with D tentatively TRBD1 (6 bases). The CDR3 sequence is 14 residues long. V was clipped by 5 bases and J by 5 bases, with 16 bases between them. From germline, CDR1 is SGHRS and CDR2 YFSETQ. This chain's CDR3 is CASRSQGWGTEAFF. CDR3 nucleotides: TGCGCCAGCAGATCACAGGGATGGGGGACTGAAGCTTTCTTT. The full variable domain, completed using reference TRBV5-1 and TRBJ1-1, is KAGVTQTPRYLIKTRGQQVTLSCSPISGHRSVSWYQQTPGQGLQFLFEYFSETQRNKGNFPGRFSGRQFSNSRSEMNVSTLELGDSALYLCASRSQGWGTEAFFGQGTRLTVV.

This clonotype was counted a single time. The chain joins TRBV20-1 to TRBJ2-6; the D is unclear. Looked up from germline, CDR1 is DFQATT and CDR2 is SNEGSKA (reference sequence). Trimming removed 6 bases from V and 0 bases from J, with 9 bases in between. This CDR3 has 14 residues. The CDR3 region is CSAPFNSGANVLTF. The CDR3 DNA is TGCAGTGCCCCCTTCAACTCTGGGGCCAACGTCCTGACTTTC.

The chain combines TRBV3-1 with TRBJ2-3, with TRBD2 identical over 10 bases. The V gene's germline CDR1 is LGHDT and CDR2 YNNKEL (reference sequence). Unmatched junction bases numbered 16, after V lost 4 bases and J lost 9 bases. The CDR3 length is 17 residues. The CDR3 spells CASSRSPTSGVRGTQYF. The CDR3 nucleotides are TGTGCCAGCAGCCGCTCCCCAACTAGCGGGGTGCGGGGCACGCAGTATTTT.

This clonotype showed up just once. This chain links TRBV14 with TRBJ1-3, with D tentatively TRBD1 (6 bases). CDR3 length: 15 residues. Germline CDR1 SGHDN, CDR2 FVKESK. V was pared by 4 bases and J by 1 base, with 11 bases between. The DNA for the CDR3 is TGTGCCAGCAGCCGGCAACAGGGATCTGGAAACACCATATATTTT. Protein product: CASSRQQGSGNTIYF.

The rearrangement links TRBV7-9 to TRBJ2-7; D perhaps matches TRBD2 (5 bases). Germline V CDR1 and CDR2: SEHNR, FQNEAQ (reference sequence). The germline V and J ends were trimmed by 2 bases and 1 base, with 18 bases remaining between them. The CDR3 covers 17 residues. The DNA for the CDR3 is TGTGCCAGCAGCTTAAAAAACCCGCTAGCCGGATCCTACGAGCAGTACTTC. Protein product: CASSLKNPLAGSYEQYF.

The J gene is TRBJ2-3, the V gene TRBV4-1; 7 bases align to TRBD1. The CDR3 runs 14 residues. Germline loops: CDR1 MGHRA, CDR2 YSYEKL. Germline trimming cut 3 bases from V and 2 bases from J; bases unmatched to any gene: 2. The CDR3, as DNA: TGCGCCAGCAGCCAGGGACAGCTCACAGATACGCAGTATTTT. This sequence encodes CASSQGQLTDTQYF.

This clonotype was seen a few times. The rearrangement joins TRBV7-9 to TRBJ1-2, with 7 nucleotides matching TRBD1. V trimming: 1 base; J trimming: 4 bases; junction bases outside the gene matches: 3. Germline V gives CDR1 SEHNR, CDR2 FQNEAQ (reference sequence). This CDR3 has 14 amino acids. The CDR3 DNA is TGTGCCAGCAGCTTAGAGGCAGGGGGCTATGGCTACACCTTC. Amino acids: CASSLEAGGYGYTF.

With regard to this clonotype: One end of the junction fails to match germline, which may point to a read error. The chain uses TRBV19 and TRBJ1-5, with D possibly being TRBD1 (5 bases). The CDR3 sequence is 13 residues long. Germline V lookup: CDR1 LNHDA, CDR2 SQIVND (reference sequence). The CDR3 sequence is CGTRAEGNQPQHF. In DNA form, the CDR3 reads TGCGGGACGCGGGCTGAGGGGAATCAGCCCCAGCATTTT.

The chain has TRBV3-1 and TRBJ1-3; D unresolved. Trimming pared 3 bases from V and 0 bases from J, leaving 6 bases between. The CDR3 consists of 14 residues. From germline, CDR1 is LGHDT and CDR2 YNNKEL (reference sequence). CDR3 sequence reads: CASSQGYSGNTIYF. CDR3 bases: TGTGCCAGCAGCCAGGGCTACTCTGGAAACACCATATATTTT.

The rearrangement links TRBV6-2 or TRBV6-3 to TRBJ1-2; D ambiguous. The CDR3 spans 11 residues. Germline loops: CDR1 MNHEY, CDR2 SVGEGT. V dropped 4 bases and J dropped 8 bases, with 8 bases sitting between them. The CDR3: CASSWRMGYTF. The CDR3 bases are TGTGCCAGCAGTTGGCGGATGGGCTACACCTTC.

The genes are TRBV9 and TRBJ2-2; D may match TRBD1 or TRBD2 (5 bases each). V gave up 0 bases and J gave up 7 bases, with 13 bases separating them. This CDR3 region has 15 residues. Germline assignment: CDR1 SGDLS and CDR2 YYNGEE. The DNA of the CDR3 is TGTGCCAGCAGCGTAGGGGGGAGAGCCCGCGGGGAGCTGTTTTTT. Its translation: CASSVGGRARGELFF.

The chain couples TRBV20-1 to TRBJ1-6; D unclear. CDR1 and CDR2 (germline): DFQATT, SNEGSKA (reference sequence). The CDR3 length is 14 residues. The V gene lost 3 bases and the J gene lost 5 bases, with 11 bases spanning the gap. CDR3 sequence: CSARPELNNSPLHF. DNA of the CDR3: TGCAGTGCTAGGCCTGAACTAAATAATTCACCCCTCCACTTT.